This TCR beta chain came from a study of CD8 T cells in Susac syndrome. Study findings and constraints: In its TCR sequencing and HLA analysis, the study acknowledged that the number of individuals was relatively small.

Sequencing of TCR beta drew on CD8+ and CD4+ T cells from blood. Healthy donors constituted the control group, matched for age and sex. In regard to this clonotype: Its specificity is unknown.

The CDR3 has 15 amino acids. Germline lookup yields CDR1 LGHDT and CDR2 YNNKEL (reference sequence). Between the trimmed V and J ends, which lost 3 bases and 0 bases, there was a span of 9 bases. An amount of RNA that ranged from roughly 0.5 to 1 ug was reverse transcribed with random hexamers. TCRdb itself ran the immunoSEQ multiplex PCR reads through MiXCR, one entry per CDR3 protein. The sample includes fewer than 150,000 distinct CDR3 sequences, about 95% of them seen just once. The rearrangement uses TRBV3-1 and TRBJ2-4; no firm D call. The sequenced material came from CD4+ T cells from PBMCs. This receptor was obtained from a human donor in good health. The CDR3 spells CASSQEFLAKNIQYF. The CDR3 DNA reads as TGTGCCAGCAGCCAGGAGTTTCTAGCCAAAAACATTCAGTACTTC.